Listed below are T cell receptor beta chains from one sample, sequenced in a study of CD8 T cells in ankylosing spondylitis. TCRdb reprocessed the 5' RACE reads with MiXCR, giving one entry per CDR3 protein. The repertoire has under 950,000 distinct CDR3 sequences, 19% of them found once; the top ten carry roughly a fifth. Source material: blood, either unsorted or a sorted T cell fraction (not recorded which). Receptors were obtained from a male donor with ankylosing spondylitis. Both conserved end residues are part of each CDR3. Fields, in order: V gene, D gene, J gene, clone size, CDR3 protein, CDR3 DNA. A D gene is named only where the DNA matches it firmly. Rows may omit the clone size; those that give it use once, few, many or a size class.

TRBV11-2	.	TRBJ2-3	few	CASSKTGTDTQYF	TGTGCCAGCAGCAAAACTGGCACAGATACGCAGTATTTT
TRBV7-2	TRBD2	TRBJ2-1	few	CASTQNSGSHGNEQFF	TGTGCCAGCACCCAAAACAGCGGGAGTCACGGCAATGAGCAGTTCTTC
TRBV2	TRBD1	TRBJ1-5	.	CASSDWLKGAPNQPQHF	TGTGCCAGCAGTGATTGGTTGAAGGGGGCCCCTAATCAGCCCCAGCATTTT
TRBV12-3/TRBV12-4	TRBD2	TRBJ2-7	few	CASSSGTSGTKSYEQYF	TGTGCCAGCAGCTCCGGGACTAGCGGGACTAAATCCTACGAGCAGTACTTC
TRBV6-5	TRBD1	TRBJ2-2	.	CASSYSWTGIGELFF	TGTGCCAGCAGTTACTCTTGGACAGGGATCGGGGAGCTGTTTTTT
TRBV20-1	.	TRBJ1-1	.	CSAVTVLGNTEAFF	TGCAGTGCTGTGACGGTTTTAGGGAACACTGAAGCTTTCTTT
TRBV5-5	.	TRBJ2-1	.	CASSRVYGGGNEQFF	TGTGCCAGCAGCCGAGTTTATGGGGGCGGGAATGAGCAGTTCTTC
TRBV15	.	TRBJ2-1	.	CATSLGLNANNEQFF	TGTGCCACCAGCCTGGGACTGAACGCTAACAATGAGCAGTTCTTC
TRBV6-6	.	TRBJ1-1	few	CASLDTEAFF	TGTGCCAGCCTTGACACTGAAGCTTTCTTT
TRBV5-1	.	TRBJ2-3	.	CASSLAANTDTQYF	TGCGCCAGCAGCTTGGCAGCGAACACAGATACGCAGTATTTT
TRBV28	TRBD2	TRBJ2-5	.	CASSPRLAGVATQYF	TGTGCCAGCAGCCCTAGACTAGCGGGAGTGGCGACCCAGTACTTC
TRBV12-3/TRBV12-4	.	TRBJ1-1	few	CASSLPGIGGTEAFF	TGTGCCAGCAGTTTACCGGGAATAGGTGGCACTGAAGCTTTCTTT
TRBV12-3/TRBV12-4	TRBD1	TRBJ2-1	.	CASRGGRGSSYNEQFF	TGTGCCAGCAGGGGCGGCAGGGGGAGCTCCTACAATGAGCAGTTCTTC
TRBV3-1	TRBD2	TRBJ2-1	.	CASSQDGGPSSGRKNEQFF	TGTGCCAGCAGCCAAGATGGGGGCCCCTCTAGCGGGAGAAAAAATGAGCAGTTCTTC
TRBV7-9	TRBD2	TRBJ2-5	.	CASSLGGVAGQETQYF	TGTGCCAGCAGCTTAGGCGGGGTAGCGGGACAAGAGACCCAGTACTTC
TRBV7-8	.	TRBJ1-1	.	CASSSNRDSTEAFF	TGTGCCAGCAGCTCGAACAGGGATAGCACTGAAGCTTTCTTT
TRBV7-9	.	TRBJ1-5	once	CASGPNVSNQPQHF	TGTGCCAGCGGGCCAAACGTTAGCAATCAGCCCCAGCATTTT
TRBV7-6	TRBD2	TRBJ2-1	few	CASSARTSGGSYNEQFF	TGTGCCAGCAGCGCTCGGACTAGCGGGGGCTCCTACAATGAGCAGTTCTTC
TRBV12-3/TRBV12-4	.	TRBJ1-5	few	CASSLSSLYGGSQPQHF	TGTGCCAGCAGTTTATCCTCTCTTTACGGGGGATCTCAGCCCCAGCATTTT
TRBV4-1	.	TRBJ2-7	.	CASSPHSGQSYEQYF	TGCGCCAGCAGCCCCCACTCCGGACAGAGCTACGAGCAGTACTTC
TRBV5-1	.	TRBJ2-7	.	CASSLDGLAYEQYF	TGCGCCAGCAGCTTGGACGGCCTTGCCTACGAGCAGTACTTC
TRBV6-1	.	TRBJ1-3	few	CASSPGGLSGNTIYF	TGTGCCAGCAGTCCCGGAGGGCTGTCTGGAAACACCATATATTTT
TRBV5-1	TRBD2	TRBJ2-3	.	CASSEGLAGGDTQYF	TGCGCCAGCAGCGAGGGACTAGCGGGAGGGGATACGCAGTATTTT
TRBV12-3/TRBV12-4	.	TRBJ2-7	many	CASSGGQSYEQYF	TGTGCCAGCAGTGGAGGACAGTCCTACGAGCAGTACTTC
TRBV14	TRBD1	TRBJ2-7	.	CASSQDGTGWTIYEQYF	TGTGCCAGCAGCCAAGATGGGACAGGATGGACAATCTACGAGCAGTACTTC
TRBV6-2/TRBV6-3	TRBD2	TRBJ2-3	many	CASSYSGRGTDTQYF	TGTGCCAGCAGTTATAGCGGGAGAGGCACAGATACGCAGTATTTT
TRBV3-1	.	TRBJ2-7	many	CASSQGQAYEQYF	TGTGCCAGCAGCCAAGGACAGGCCTACGAGCAGTACTTC
TRBV12-3/TRBV12-4	TRBD1	TRBJ1-1	few	CASSFLPGQETPEAFF	TGTGCCAGCAGTTTCCTCCCTGGACAGGAAACCCCTGAAGCTTTCTTT
TRBV29-1	.	TRBJ2-7	.	CSVEGGELGQYF	TGCAGCGTTGAGGGCGGCGAACTGGGGCAGTACTTC
TRBV7-2	TRBD1	TRBJ1-5	few	CASSPRGQLNQPQHF	TGTGCCAGCAGCCCGCGGGGACAGCTGAATCAGCCCCAGCATTTT
TRBV6-1	TRBD2	TRBJ2-3	.	CASSPGLAKSDTQYF	TGTGCCAGCAGCCCGGGACTAGCGAAGAGTGATACGCAGTATTTT
TRBV10-3	.	TRBJ1-3	.	CATQGGNTIYF	TGTGCCACTCAGGGCGGAAACACCATATATTTT
TRBV7-6	TRBD2	TRBJ2-1	few	CASSSPGGRNEQFF	TGTGCCAGCAGCTCCCCGGGGGGGCGAAATGAGCAGTTCTTC
TRBV5-1	.	TRBJ2-3	few	CASSSGPRATDTQYF	TGCGCCAGCAGCTCTGGACCAAGAGCAACAGATACGCAGTATTTT
TRBV5-1	.	TRBJ2-6	once	CASRRDWGSGANVLTF	TGCGCCAGCAGACGGGACTGGGGCTCTGGGGCCAACGTCCTGACTTTC
TRBV6-5	.	TRBJ1-4	.	CASSYSYAAKTTNEKLFF	TGTGCCAGCAGTTACTCGTACGCAGCGAAGACAACTAATGAAAAACTGTTTTTT
TRBV29-1	.	TRBJ1-2	.	CSDFQILGGYTF	TGCAGCGACTTTCAAATTTTGGGAGGCTACACCTTC
TRBV29-1	.	TRBJ2-2	.	CSVEGSGLSNTGELFF	TGCAGCGTTGAAGGCAGCGGGCTGTCGAACACCGGGGAGCTGTTTTTT
TRBV3-1	.	TRBJ1-1	few	CASSPRSEVTEAFF	TGTGCCAGCAGCCCCCGGAGTGAGGTTACTGAAGCTTTCTTT
TRBV7-2	TRBD2	TRBJ2-1	.	CASSLARGRPYNEQFF	TGTGCCAGCAGCTTAGCGCGCGGGAGGCCCTACAATGAGCAGTTCTTC
TRBV20-1	TRBD2	TRBJ2-7	few	CSAKGLAGGSYEQYF	TGCAGTGCTAAGGGACTAGCGGGAGGGTCCTACGAGCAGTACTTC